What follows are 27 T cell receptor beta chains derived from one specimen sequenced in a study of blood T cell repertoires in COVID-19. This table comes from immunoSEQ multiplex PCR, and its TCRdb copy is limited to in-frame clones, with some not included. Of about 240,000 clones listed, roughly 83% are singletons. Sequencing was performed on peripheral blood. The receptor set was obtained from an elderly man with acute or convalescent COVID-19.

The chain has TRBV5-6 and TRBJ1-3; unclear D gene. The CDR3 is 16 amino acids. Germline lookup yields CDR1 SGHDT and CDR2 YYEEEE. Trimming took 1 base from V and 4 from J, leaving 15 bases between them. CDR3 bases: TGTGCCAGCAGCTTGTTCTCCGGGAGTGGCGGAAACACCATATATTTT. Its translation is CASSLFSGSGGNTIYF.

This chain joins TRBV9 and TRBJ1-2, with 9 bases aligning to TRBD1. J was trimmed by 7 bases and V by 2 bases; bases with no gene match: 6. In germline, CDR1 is SGDLS, CDR2 YYNGEE. CDR3 length: 14 residues. The CDR3 region has the DNA TGTGCCAGCAGCGTCGAACAGGGGGCCCGTGGCTACACCTTC. It translates to CASSVEQGARGYTF. Drawing the rest from reference TRBV9 and TRBJ1-2, the complete variable domain is DSGVTQTPKHLITATGQRVTLRCSPRSGDLSVYWYQQSLDQGLQFLIQYYNGEERAKGNILERFSAQQFPDLHSELNLSSLELGDSALYFCASSVEQGARGYTFGSGTRLTVV.

V is TRBV12-5 and J is TRBJ1-1; 8 bases map to TRBD1. The junction had 4 bases not matched to a gene; V was cut back by 3 bases and J by 10 bases. The CDR3 runs 12 residues. Germline lookup yields CDR1 LGHNT and CDR2 FRNRAP. The CDR3 here is CASGFGTGGAFF. As DNA, the CDR3 is TGTGCTAGTGGTTTCGGGACAGGAGGAGCTTTCTTT.

The chain carries TRBV29-1 and TRBJ1-4; a possible D gene is TRBD1 (6 bases). Germline CDR1 SQVTM, CDR2 ANQGSEA. The CDR3 is 13 residues long. Trimming left V 4 bases short and J 7 bases short, with 13 bases between. The CDR3: CSVGDGGGEKLFF. In DNA form, the CDR3 reads TGCAGCGTTGGAGATGGGGGCGGTGAAAAACTGTTTTTT.

V gene TRBV5-6 combines with J gene TRBJ2-3; TRBD2 might be the D (6 bases). Trimming removed 0 bases from V and 4 bases from J, with 12 bases in between. This CDR3 comprises 15 residues. From germline, CDR1 is SGHDT and CDR2 YYEEEE. The CDR3, as DNA: TGTGCCAGCAGCTTGGTGGGGGGAGGCGCAGATACGCAGTATTTT. Translation: CASSLVGGGADTQYF.

This clone turned up a few times. The chain links TRBV5-1 to TRBJ1-3; D perhaps matches TRBD1 (6 bases). Germline CDR1 is SGHRS and CDR2 is YFSETQ. This CDR3 has 15 amino acids. V dropped 0 bases and J dropped 4 bases, with 11 bases sitting between them. DNA of the CDR3: TGCGCCAGCAGCTTGGACCCAGGGGAGGGAAACACCATATATTTT. It yields the protein CASSLDPGEGNTIYF.

The CDR3 bases are TGTGCCAGCAGAGGACAGGGAGGGGGTGAAGCTTTCTTT. It codes for CASRGQGGGEAFF. The V and J genes are TRBV28 and TRBJ1-1; TRBD1 aligns across 8 bases. Germline CDR1 is MDHEN and CDR2 is SYDVKM. V shed 6 bases and J 7 bases; nucleotides not matched to a gene: 7. The CDR3 consists of 13 residues.

The J gene is TRBJ1-2, the V gene TRBV6-2 or TRBV6-3; D remains ambiguous. CDR1 and CDR2 from the germline V gene are MNHEY and SVGEGT. This CDR3 has 14 amino acids. V was shortened by 5 bases and J by 5 bases, with 15 bases between the two germline ends. The CDR3 is CASSGLGRSYGYTF. CDR3 coding DNA: TGTGCCAGCAGTGGACTCGGGAGGTCGTATGGCTACACCTTC.

The rearrangement joins TRBV6-5 to TRBJ1-4; D may be TRBD1 (6 bases). Germline CDR1 is MNHEY and CDR2 is SVGAGI. The ends were cut back, 6 bases at V and 5 bases at J, with 13 bases in the middle. CDR3 length: 14 amino acids. CDR3: CASSRGGANEKLFF. CDR3 sequence (DNA): TGTGCCAGCAGCCGCGGGGGGGCAAATGAAAAACTGTTTTTT.

This chain links TRBV11-2 with TRBJ2-5; D perhaps matches TRBD1 (5 bases). From germline, CDR1 is SGHAT and CDR2 FQNNGV. The CDR3 loop spans 15 amino acids. V dropped 1 base and J dropped 7 bases, with 16 bases sitting between them. The DNA for the CDR3 is TGTGCCAGCAGCTTAGTAGTGCAGGGCTCCGGGACCCAGTACTTC. As protein: CASSLVVQGSGTQYF.

The chain carries TRBV21-1 and TRBJ1-2. TRBV21-1 is reported as a pseudogene. This CDR3 region has 13 residues. The CDR3 region has the DNA TGTGCCAGCAGCAAAGTTCTGTTACTTGGCTACACCTTC. It yields the protein CASSKVLLLGYTF.

This chain connects TRBV5-1 to TRBJ1-5, with 7 bases matching TRBD1. The J segment lost 6 bases and the V segment lost 0 bases, leaving 6 bases of the junction unmatched. The CDR3 covers 15 residues. The germline gives CDR1 SGHRS, CDR2 YFSETQ. The CDR3 loop reads CASSLGTGVVQPQHF. The DNA of the CDR3 is TGCGCCAGCAGCTTGGGAACAGGGGTGGTTCAGCCCCAGCATTTT.

The chain uses TRBV28 and TRBJ2-1; D remains ambiguous. Trimming shortened V by 11 bases and J by 6 bases, and 20 bases separated the two germline ends. The CDR3 is 14 residues long. Germline V CDR1 and CDR2: MDHEN, SYDVKM. CDR3 sequence reads: CALRSPPPSNEQFF. CDR3 DNA: TGTGCCCTCCGGAGCCCCCCGCCCTCCAATGAGCAGTTCTTC.

DNA of the CDR3: TGTGCCAGCAGCCTACTAGCGGGAGGAGGTGGAGAGACCCAGTACTTC. Its protein product is CASSLLAGGGGETQYF. The chain couples TRBV7-6 to TRBJ2-5; TRBD2 matches 12 bases. Trimming took 5 bases from V and 4 from J; bases not matched to a gene: 8. The CDR3 loop spans 16 amino acids. The V gene's germline CDR1 is SGHVS and CDR2 FNYEAQ.

The chain couples TRBV5-6 to TRBJ2-3; D may be TRBD1 (5 bases). V was clipped by 5 bases and J by 1 base, with 11 bases between them. There are 14 residues in the CDR3. CDR1 and CDR2 (germline): SGHDT, YYEEEE. The CDR3 loop reads CASRGVRGTDTQYF. In nucleotides, the CDR3 is TGTGCCAGCAGAGGGGTCAGGGGCACAGATACGCAGTATTTT. Based on the CDR3 plus reference TRBV5-6 and TRBJ2-3, the full variable domain is DAGVTQSPTHLIKTRGQQVTLRCSPKSGHDTVSWYQQALGQGPQFIFQYYEEEERQRGNFPDRFSGHQFPNYSSELNVNALLLGDSALYLCASRGVRGTDTQYFGPGTRLTVL.

The chain recombines TRBV21-1 with TRBJ1-1; whether TRBD1, the table's D call, matches the DNA was not checked. TRBV21-1 corresponds to a pseudogene. The CDR3 loop spans 16 amino acids. The CDR3 sequence is CASSPPRPDTGSEAFF. DNA of the CDR3: TGTGCCAGCAGCCCCCCTCGCCCCGACACTGGCTCTGAAGCTTTCTTT.

The J gene is TRBJ1-1, the V gene TRBV6-5; TRBD1 agrees at 7 bases. CDR3 length: 14 residues. With 6 bases clipped from V and 3 bases from J, the junction kept 7 bases outside the gene matches. Germline CDR1 and CDR2: MNHEY and SVGAGI. CDR3: CASSRQGGHTEAFF. The DNA for the CDR3 is TGTGCCAGCAGCCGACAGGGCGGGCACACTGAAGCTTTCTTT.

This sequence joins TRBV5-1 and TRBJ1-4, with a possible D match to TRBD1 (6 bases). Germline CDR1 SGHRS, CDR2 YFSETQ. CDR3 length: 15 amino acids. The V gene lost 3 bases and the J gene lost 0 bases, with 9 bases spanning the gap. CDR3 amino acids: CASSSGQTTNEKLFF. CDR3 bases: TGCGCCAGCAGCTCTGGACAGACAACTAATGAAAAACTGTTTTTT. The complete variable domain, with remaining parts taken from reference TRBV5-1 and TRBJ1-4, reads KAGVTQTPRYLIKTRGQQVTLSCSPISGHRSVSWYQQTPGQGLQFLFEYFSETQRNKGNFPGRFSGRQFSNSRSEMNVSTLELGDSALYLCASSSGQTTNEKLFFGSGTQLSVL.

This sequence joins TRBV3-1 (or the pseudogene TRBV3-2) and TRBJ2-7, with 9 bases identical to TRBD2. V shed 5 bases, J shed 2 bases, and the junction held 13 bases outside the gene matches. CDR3 length equals 17 residues. CDR1 and CDR2 (germline): LGHDT, YNNKEL (reference sequence). The CDR3 loop reads CASSYALGASGTYEQYF. The CDR3 nucleotides are TGTGCCAGCAGCTACGCCCTGGGGGCTAGCGGGACCTACGAGCAGTACTTC.

The chain combines TRBV7-2 with TRBJ1-2, with D maybe TRBD1 (5 bases). Germline CDR1 reads SGHTA; CDR2 reads FQGNSA. Trimming took 2 bases from V and 4 from J, leaving 14 bases between them. The CDR3 extends over 15 amino acids. Here the CDR3 DNA reads TGTGCCAGCAGCTTACAGTGGACAATGGGCTATGGCTACACCTTC. Amino acids: CASSLQWTMGYGYTF.

The rearrangement links TRBV11-2 to TRBJ1-4; TRBD1 matches 7 bases. The CDR3 sequence is 16 residues long. Trimming removed 1 base from V and 5 bases from J; junction bases left unmatched: 7. CDR1 SGHAT and CDR2 FQNNGV come from the germline V gene. CDR3 in amino acids: CASSLVTGTVNEKLFF. As DNA, the CDR3 is TGTGCCAGCAGCTTAGTTACCGGGACAGTAAATGAAAAACTGTTTTTT.

The chain has TRBV5-1 and TRBJ1-2; 9 nucleotides align to TRBD1. Looked up from germline, CDR1 is SGHRS and CDR2 is YFSETQ. Unmatched junction bases numbered 8, after V lost 3 bases and J lost 8 bases. This CDR3 contains 14 residues. CDR3 amino acids: CASSWGDRAPGYTF. CDR3 bases: TGCGCCAGCAGCTGGGGGGACAGGGCACCAGGCTACACCTTC.

The sample holds a few counts of this clone. V and J are TRBV11-2 and TRBJ1-2; 8 nucleotides match TRBD1. Trimming at V came to 5 bases and at J to 8 bases, leaving 19 bases not matched to a gene. Germline CDR1 is SGHAT and CDR2 is FQNNGV. This CDR3 is 17 amino acids long. The CDR3 spells CASSPGQGKTTSWGYTF. CDR3 DNA sequence: TGTGCCAGCAGCCCTGGACAGGGAAAGACCACCTCTTGGGGCTACACCTTC.

This chain connects TRBV18 to TRBJ2-7; D perhaps matches TRBD2 (5 bases). CDR3 length: 15 amino acids. Germline assignment: CDR1 KGHSH and CDR2 LQKENI. Trimming took 4 bases from V and 2 from J, leaving 15 bases between them. The CDR3 nucleotides are TGTGCCAGCTCACTTGGACTTCCCCCTACCTACGAGCAGTACTTC. This encodes CASSLGLPPTYEQYF.

CDR3 sequence reads: CASRITGSYNSPLHF. The CDR3 coding sequence is TGTGCCAGTAGGATTACAGGCTCCTATAATTCACCCCTCCACTTT. V gene TRBV19 combines with J gene TRBJ1-6, with D possibly being TRBD1 (5 bases). Germline V gene data show CDR1 as LNHDA and CDR2 as SQIVND (reference sequence). V shed 6 bases and J shed 0 bases, with 9 bases lying between them. The CDR3 contains 15 residues.

The chain uses TRBV14 and TRBJ1-3, with a weak D call TRBD1 (6 bases). The CDR3 spans 16 residues. Germline lookup yields CDR1 SGHDN and CDR2 FVKESK. V was pared by 4 bases and J by 2 bases, with 15 bases between. The CDR3 region is CASSPYRALTGNTIYF. The CDR3, as DNA: TGTGCCAGCAGCCCTTACAGGGCTCTTACTGGAAACACCATATATTTT.

The sample holds a few counts of this clone. This chain connects TRBV6-4 to TRBJ2-2, with 8 nucleotides matching TRBD2. CDR3 length: 14 residues. The germline V gene encodes CDR1 MRHNA and CDR2 SNTAGT. V was pared by 8 bases and J by 7 bases, with 9 bases of the junction left unmatched. The CDR3 region is CASGNSGAYGELFF. In nucleotides, the CDR3 is TGTGCCAGCGGAAATAGCGGGGCTTACGGGGAGCTGTTTTTT.